Presented here are 23 T cell receptor beta chains from one specimen sequenced in a study of cytomegalovirus exposure and HLA in healthy donors. Amplification used 60 Vbeta primers and 13 Jbeta primers. Sequencing used immunoSEQ multiplex PCR; TCRdb keeps in-frame clones, though not all of them. The repertoire holds about 200,000 clones, with 65% to 90% as singletons. Sequencing was carried out using PBMCs. The receptors here all came from a girl aged 5 to 17 in good health and CMV-seronegative.

This chain links TRBV12-5 with TRBJ2-1; TRBD2 matches 7 bases. Looked up from germline, CDR1 is LGHNT and CDR2 is FRNRAP. The CDR3 covers 15 residues. The ends lost 0 bases at V and 15 bases at J; junction bases unmatched: 14. CDR3 loop: CASGLVQARAGDLFF. Written as DNA, the CDR3 is TGTGCTAGTGGTTTGGTACAGGCCAGGGCGGGGGATTTGTTCTTC.

This chain uses TRBV7-3 with TRBJ2-2; 7 bases fit TRBD1. The junction had 8 bases not matched to a gene; V was cut back by 5 bases and J by 2 bases. From germline, CDR1 is SGHTA and CDR2 FQGTGA. The CDR3 is made up of 16 amino acids. This chain's CDR3 is CASSPIGGFNTGELFF. The CDR3 DNA sequence: TGTGCCAGCAGCCCCATAGGGGGCTTTAACACCGGGGAGCTGTTTTTT.

This chain uses TRBV28 with TRBJ2-1; 10 bases fit TRBD2. CDR1 MDHEN and CDR2 SYDVKM come from the germline V gene. The CDR3 is 12 residues long. J was trimmed by 9 bases and V by 6 bases; bases with no gene match: 2. The CDR3 DNA reads as TGTGCCAGCAGATTAGCGGGAGGTGAGCAGTTCTTC. Translated, it gives CASRLAGGEQFF.

The chain has TRBV15 and TRBJ1-2; the D gene is possibly TRBD1 (6 bases). Germline CDR1 reads LNHNV; CDR2 reads YYDKDF (reference sequence). V was cut by 4 bases and J by 1 base, with 13 bases left in between. The CDR3 consists of 15 residues. In nucleotides, the CDR3 is TGTGCCACCAGCACATCTACAGGGAGTAACTATGGCTACACCTTC. It encodes CATSTSTGSNYGYTF.

The chain carries TRBV5-4 and TRBJ1-2; 11 nucleotides align to TRBD1. Trimming removed 4 bases from V and 4 bases from J; junction bases left unmatched: 6. The CDR3 spans 15 residues. Per germline, CDR1 SGHNT and CDR2 YYREEE (reference sequence). CDR3 sequence reads: CASSPAGTGGYGYTF. Written as DNA, the CDR3 is TGTGCCAGCAGCCCCGCCGGGACAGGGGGCTATGGCTACACCTTC.

The chain carries TRBV19 and TRBJ1-1; no clear D. The germline V gene encodes CDR1 LNHDA and CDR2 SQIVND (reference sequence). The V end was cut by 5 bases, the J end by 5 bases, with 12 bases between. The CDR3 has 13 amino acids. CDR3 loop: CASSWTGGTEAFF. The CDR3 DNA follows: TGTGCCAGTAGTTGGACTGGAGGGACTGAAGCTTTCTTT.

The rearrangement uses TRBV5-1 and TRBJ2-1, with 9 bases fitting TRBD2. V was pared by 0 bases and J by 8 bases, with 9 bases of the junction left unmatched. Per germline, CDR1 SGHRS and CDR2 YFSETQ. The CDR3 contains 16 residues. DNA for the CDR3: TGCGCCAGCAGCTTGGGGCTAGCGGGACCTTTTGATGAGCAGTTCTTC. Translated: CASSLGLAGPFDEQFF.

The sample holds one count of this clone. The V and J genes are TRBV15 and TRBJ2-7; TRBD2 aligns across 11 bases. Germline V lookup: CDR1 LNHNV, CDR2 YYDKDF (reference sequence). This CDR3 spans 15 amino acids. Trimming at V came to 1 base and at J to 4 bases, leaving 3 bases not matched to a gene. CDR3 nucleotides: TGTGCCACCAGCAGAGGGGGACTAGCGGAATACGAGCAGTACTTC. Its translation is CATSRGGLAEYEQYF.

The CDR3 spells CASSRQGRSATEAFF. For the CDR3, the DNA is TGTGCCAGCAGCCGACAGGGTAGATCCGCTACTGAAGCTTTCTTT. V gene TRBV9 combines with J gene TRBJ1-1; the match to TRBD1 covers 7 bases. Germline V gene data show CDR1 as SGDLS and CDR2 as YYNGEE. This CDR3 has 15 residues. The V and J ends lost 4 bases and 5 bases, in that order; junction bases with no gene match: 11.

The J gene is TRBJ2-3, the V gene TRBV5-1, with 10 bases lining up with TRBD1. CDR1 and CDR2 from the germline V gene are SGHRS and YFSETQ. This CDR3 is 16 amino acids long. The J segment lost 3 bases and the V segment lost 0 bases, leaving 4 bases of the junction unmatched. CDR3 loop: CASSLGQGAPTDTQYF. CDR3 DNA sequence: TGCGCCAGCAGCTTGGGACAGGGGGCGCCGACAGATACGCAGTATTTT.

This clone was counted between two and nine times. The J gene is TRBJ1-1, the V gene TRBV2; a weak D match, TRBD1 (6 bases). Deletions cut 6 bases from V and 1 base from J, with 12 bases between. The CDR3 consists of 14 residues. Germline V CDR1 and CDR2: SNHLY, FYNNEI. The CDR3 sequence: CASSAQGPNTEAFF. In nucleotides, the CDR3 is TGTGCCAGCAGCGCCCAGGGGCCGAACACTGAAGCTTTCTTT.

This clone showed up just once. This chain uses TRBV18 with TRBJ2-1; a possible D gene is TRBD1 (8 bases). The CDR3 has 14 residues. Between the trimmed V and J ends, which lost 3 bases and 8 bases, there was a span of 14 bases. Per germline, CDR1 KGHSH and CDR2 LQKENI. The CDR3 nucleotides are TGTGCCAGCTCACCCCGGACAGGGAGGGATGAGCAGTTCTTC. This gives the protein CASSPRTGRDEQFF.

The chain links TRBV18 to TRBJ2-1; 11 nucleotides agree with TRBD2. The CDR3 is made up of 16 amino acids. CDR1 is KGHSH and CDR2 is LQKENI in the germline V gene. Germline trimming cut 3 bases from V and 9 bases from J; bases unmatched to any gene: 10. CDR3: CASSPRIAGGPSEQFF. Here the CDR3 DNA reads TGTGCCAGCTCACCCCGAATAGCGGGAGGGCCGAGTGAGCAGTTCTTC.

The V call is TRBV19, the J call TRBJ2-1; 8 nucleotides align to TRBD2. Germline V gives CDR1 LNHDA, CDR2 SQIVND (reference sequence). Germline trimming cut 3 bases from V and 2 bases from J; bases unmatched to any gene: 3. The length of the CDR3 is 15 residues. The CDR3 sequence: CASSITSGTYNEQFF. The CDR3 nucleotides are TGTGCCAGTAGTATCACTAGCGGTACCTACAATGAGCAGTTCTTC. Full variable domain (missing parts from reference TRBV19 and TRBJ2-1): DGGITQSPKYLFRKEGQNVTLSCEQNLNHDAMYWYRQDPGQGLRLIYYSQIVNDFQKGDIAEGYSVSREKKESFPLTVTSAQKNPTAFYLCASSITSGTYNEQFFGPGTRLTVL.

The CDR3 nucleotides read TGTGCCAGCAGCTTATCCCCTCTTCCTGGCTACACCTTC. It encodes CASSLSPLPGYTF. The chain joins TRBV7-8 to TRBJ1-2, with D uncertain. Germline CDR1 reads SGHVS; CDR2 reads FQNEAQ. The V end lost 2 bases, the J end lost 7 bases, and 11 bases lay between the germline ends. The CDR3 runs 13 residues. The full variable domain, completed using reference TRBV7-8 and TRBJ1-2, is GAGVSQSPRYKVAKRGQDVALRCDPISGHVSLFWYQQALGQGPEFLTYFQNEAQLDKSGLPSDRFFAERPEGSVSTLKIQRTQQEDSAVYLCASSLSPLPGYTFGSGTRLTVV.

V is TRBV6-4 and J is TRBJ2-1, with 7 bases aligning to TRBD1. The CDR3 runs 16 residues. With 2 bases clipped from V and 0 bases from J, the junction kept 4 bases outside the gene matches. Germline lookup yields CDR1 MRHNA and CDR2 SNTAGT. The CDR3 sequence: CASSDGQAISYNEQFF. In DNA form, the CDR3 reads TGTGCCAGCAGTGACGGACAGGCCATCTCCTACAATGAGCAGTTCTTC.

This chain links TRBV5-1 with TRBJ1-2, with D perhaps TRBD1 (5 bases). Trimming left V 3 bases short and J 1 base short, with 16 bases between. This CDR3 region has 16 residues. The germline V gene encodes CDR1 SGHRS and CDR2 YFSETQ. CDR3 nucleotides: TGCGCCAGCAGCTGGGGGGATGTGGGATTTAACTATGGCTACACCTTC. This codes for CASSWGDVGFNYGYTF.

The chain uses TRBV5-4 and TRBJ2-1; 8 bases align to TRBD2. Germline loops: CDR1 SGHNT, CDR2 YYREEE (reference sequence). This CDR3 comprises 15 residues. V shed 4 bases, J shed 7 bases, and the junction held 10 bases outside the gene matches. CDR3 nucleotides: TGTGCCAGCAGCCCCAGGGGACTAGGCTCTAATGAGCAGTTCTTC. Protein sequence: CASSPRGLGSNEQFF.

The chain has TRBV18 and TRBJ1-1; D unresolved. Trimming cost V 6 bases and J 1 base, with 9 bases left between them. CDR1 is KGHSH, CDR2 LQKENI, per germline. The CDR3 is 13 amino acids. This CDR3 reads CASSTASNTEAFF. The CDR3 region has the DNA TGTGCCAGCTCCACAGCCTCGAACACTGAAGCTTTCTTT.

The V call is TRBV7-9, the J call TRBJ2-1; D might be TRBD2 (5 bases). Germline lookup yields CDR1 SEHNR and CDR2 FQNEAQ (reference sequence). V was cut by 0 bases and J by 10 bases, with 7 bases left in between. This CDR3 has 12 amino acids. CDR3 nucleotide sequence: TGTGCCAGCAGCTTAGCAGAGGGAGAGCAGTTCTTC. The encoded protein is CASSLAEGEQFF.

The genes are TRBV7-9 and TRBJ2-6, with unresolved D. Looked up from germline, CDR1 is SEHNR and CDR2 is FQNEAQ (reference sequence). Between the trimmed V and J ends, which lost 2 bases and 0 bases, there was a span of 11 bases. CDR3 size: 17 residues. The CDR3 is CASSLSNSGSGANVLTF. The CDR3 bases are TGTGCCAGCAGCTTATCAAATTCAGGCTCTGGGGCCAACGTCCTGACTTTC.

The chain has TRBV19 and TRBJ1-1, with D perhaps TRBD1 (5 bases). CDR3 length equals 15 residues. Trimming removed 4 bases from V and 4 bases from J, with 16 bases in between. From germline, CDR1 is LNHDA and CDR2 SQIVND (reference sequence). The chain's CDR3 is CASSTLQGASTEAFF. The DNA of the CDR3 is TGTGCCAGTAGTACACTCCAGGGTGCGAGCACTGAAGCTTTCTTT.

This clone has only a few counts. This rearrangement joins TRBV7-8 to TRBJ1-1; D is unresolved. The CDR3 has 13 residues. Trimming pared 0 bases from V and 6 bases from J, leaving 8 bases between. CDR1 and CDR2 (germline): SGHVS, FQNEAQ. The CDR3 nucleotides read TGTGCCAGCAGCTTAGCGCGCGGGCCTGAAGCTTTCTTT. Its protein product is CASSLARGPEAFF.